These T cell receptor beta chains were read from a single sample in a study of shared T cell receptors in the human thymus. The assay was immunoSEQ multiplex PCR, and TCRdb's table has in-frame clones only and misses some. The repertoire holds fewer than 700,000 clones, with roughly 88% as singletons. These sequences were also reported in another study, on human thymus T cells.

Sequenced material: thymocytes. The origin of the receptors is a boy under two years old with a congenital heart defect. Each CDR3 is given with its conserved first and last residue. A D gene is named only where the DNA matches it firmly. Rows may omit the clone size; those that give it use once, few, many or a size class.

DNA: TGCAGCGTTGAAAGACTAGCGGGAGGCCACTCCTCTTACGAGCAGTACTTC; CDR3: CSVERLAGGHSSYEQYF; size: few; V: TRBV29-1; length: 17; J: TRBJ2-7; D: TRBD2
DNA: TGTGCCAGCAGTTTCGTCCTATGGGACTCCTCCTACGAGCAGTACTTC; CDR3: CASSFVLWDSSYEQYF; size: -; V: TRBV28; length: 16; J: TRBJ2-7; D: -
DNA: TGCGCCAGCAGCCAAACAGGAGGGGAAGAGACCCAGTACTTC; CDR3: CASSQTGGEETQYF; size: -; V: TRBV4-1; length: 14; J: TRBJ2-5; D: -
DNA: TGTGCCAGCAGCTTTACAGGGGGAGCCTCCTACGAGCAGTACTTC; CDR3: CASSFTGGASYEQYF; size: -; V: TRBV11-2; length: 15; J: TRBJ2-7; D: TRBD1
DNA: TGTGCCAGCAGCCAACAGGCGCAGGGGATGGGTGGCTACACCTTC; CDR3: CASSQQAQGMGGYTF; size: -; V: TRBV4-2; length: 15; J: TRBJ1-2; D: -
DNA: TGTGCCAGCAGCCCTCCTTTGAGTGAGCAGTACTTC; CDR3: CASSPPLSEQYF; size: -; V: TRBV28; length: 12; J: TRBJ2-7; D: -
DNA: TGTGCCAGCAGTGAACTGACAGAAGAAGCTTTCTTT; CDR3: CASSELTEEAFF; size: -; V: TRBV2; length: 12; J: TRBJ1-1; D: -
DNA: TGTGCCAGCAGCAAAGACAGGGGGCGGGAATATAGCAATCAGCCCCAGCATTTT; CDR3: CASSKDRGREYSNQPQHF; size: -; V: TRBV21-1; length: 18; J: TRBJ1-5; D: -
DNA: TGTGCCTGGAGTCTCTCGGACAGGCCCACAGATACGCAGTATTTT; CDR3: CAWSLSDRPTDTQYF; size: -; V: TRBV30; length: 15; J: TRBJ2-3; D: TRBD1
DNA: TGTGCCAGCAGCAAAGAGGTTGGAAGGGGGCCCGACACTGAAGCTTTCTTT; CDR3: CASSKEVGRGPDTEAFF; size: once; V: TRBV21-1; length: 17; J: TRBJ1-1; D: -
DNA: TGTGCCAGCAGTTCGGGACACCGGGGAACTGAAGCTTTCTTT; CDR3: CASSSGHRGTEAFF; size: -; V: TRBV5-4; length: 14; J: TRBJ1-1; D: -
DNA: TGTGCCAGCAGCCCAGAGTCCAGAGTCGGGGACTCCTACAATGAGCAGTTCTTC; CDR3: CASSPESRVGDSYNEQFF; size: -; V: TRBV13; length: 18; J: TRBJ2-1; D: -
DNA: TGTGCCAGCAGTTTAGGGGCTAGCGGGAGTAACACAGATACGCAGTATTTT; CDR3: CASSLGASGSNTDTQYF; size: -; V: TRBV28; length: 17; J: TRBJ2-3; D: TRBD2
DNA: TGTGCCAGCACCCAAAAGGAGTCCTTTTGGACCGGGGAGCTGTTTTTT; CDR3: CASTQKESFWTGELFF; size: -; V: TRBV28; length: 16; J: TRBJ2-2; D: -
DNA: TGCGCCAGCAGCCAAACACTAGCGGAGTACAATGAGCAGTTCTTC; CDR3: CASSQTLAEYNEQFF; size: -; V: TRBV4-1; length: 15; J: TRBJ2-1; D: TRBD2
DNA: TGCGCCAGCAGTGAGGGGGACAGGGGGCCCATGTGCCAAGAGACCCAGTACTTC; CDR3: CASSEGDRGPMCQETQYF; size: -; V: TRBV5-1; length: 18; J: TRBJ2-5; D: TRBD1
DNA: TGCGCCAGCAGCTTGGCCACCGTAGTAGCGCCTTACAATGAGCAGTTCTTC; CDR3: CASSLATVVAPYNEQFF; size: -; V: TRBV5-1; length: 17; J: TRBJ2-1; D: -
DNA: TGCGCCAGCAGCCAAGATTCCGGGCGGGAGGGTCGCAATGAGCAGTTCTTC; CDR3: CASSQDSGREGRNEQFF; size: -; V: TRBV4-3; length: 17; J: TRBJ2-1; D: TRBD2
DNA: TGTGCCAGCAGTGACCGGACTAGCGGGAGGCTCGAGCAGTACTTC; CDR3: CASSDRTSGRLEQYF; size: -; V: TRBV6-1; length: 15; J: TRBJ2-7; D: TRBD2
DNA: TGTGCCAGTAGTATTAAGACCGGGACTAGCGGGAGGGCAGGGACTTACAATGAGCAGTTCTTC; CDR3: CASSIKTGTSGRAGTYNEQFF; size: -; V: TRBV19; length: 21; J: TRBJ2-1; D: TRBD2
DNA: TGTGCCAGCAGCTTGGGAAAGGGACAGTCGAACACTGAAGCTTTCTTT; CDR3: CASSLGKGQSNTEAFF; size: once; V: TRBV5-4; length: 16; J: TRBJ1-1; D: TRBD1
DNA: TGTGCCAGCAGCCATACTAGCGGTATCTCCTACGAGCAGTACTTC; CDR3: CASSHTSGISYEQYF; size: -; V: TRBV27; length: 15; J: TRBJ2-7; D: TRBD2
DNA: TGCGCCAGCAGCTTGATCTGGGGACAGTCCTACGAGCAGTACTTC; CDR3: CASSLIWGQSYEQYF; size: -; V: TRBV5-1; length: 15; J: TRBJ2-7; D: TRBD1
DNA: TGTGCCAGTAGGGCCTCTGCGGGAGCCTCCTACGAGCAGTACTTC; CDR3: CASRASAGASYEQYF; size: -; V: TRBV19; length: 15; J: TRBJ2-7; D: TRBD2
DNA: TGTGCCAGCACAGCTGCCCGGGACAGGGGATTGAACACTGAAGCTTTCTTT; CDR3: CASTAARDRGLNTEAFF; size: -; V: TRBV7-9; length: 17; J: TRBJ1-1; D: TRBD1
DNA: TGTGCCAGCACGCCAGGGGGGAGTGAGCAGTTCTTC; CDR3: CASTPGGSEQFF; size: -; V: TRBV7-2; length: 12; J: TRBJ2-1; D: -
DNA: TGTGCCAGCAGTTACTGGGGCGAGCGGGTCTACAATGAGCAGTTCTTC; CDR3: CASSYWGERVYNEQFF; size: once; V: TRBV6-6; length: 16; J: TRBJ2-1; D: -
DNA: TGTGCCAGCAGCTTAGCGGGATTTCGAGGACAGACGTACTTC; CDR3: CASSLAGFRGQTYF; size: -; V: TRBV7-2; length: 14; J: TRBJ2-7; D: -
DNA: TGCAGCGTCGAAGGACAGGAAAGCTCCTACAATGAGCAGTTCTTC; CDR3: CSVEGQESSYNEQFF; size: -; V: TRBV29-1; length: 15; J: TRBJ2-1; D: TRBD1
DNA: TGTGCCACCTGGGGATCCCTAGCGGGAGATGGGGAAGAGACCCAGTACTTC; CDR3: CATWGSLAGDGEETQYF; size: -; V: TRBV15; length: 17; J: TRBJ2-5; D: TRBD2
DNA: TGTGCCAGTAGTACAGAGCGGGAGAGGGGCGGAGATACGCAGTATTTT; CDR3: CASSTERERGGDTQYF; size: -; V: TRBV19; length: 16; J: TRBJ2-3; D: TRBD2
DNA: TGTGCCACCAGCAGCAAGCCCGACAGGGGGCGGTATGGCTACACCTTC; CDR3: CATSSKPDRGRYGYTF; size: -; V: TRBV15; length: 16; J: TRBJ1-2; D: TRBD1
DNA: TGTGCCAGCAAGAGCTCCTACGAGCAGTACTTC; CDR3: CASKSSYEQYF; size: -; V: TRBV28; length: 11; J: TRBJ2-7; D: -
DNA: TGTGCCAGCAGCTTCGGTCAGGCGAACGCCTCCACAGATACGCAGTATTTT; CDR3: CASSFGQANASTDTQYF; size: -; V: TRBV5-4; length: 17; J: TRBJ2-3; D: -
DNA: TGTGCCAGCAGCCCGGGGGGGCTAGCGGCCAAAAAGGAGACCCAGTACTTC; CDR3: CASSPGGLAAKKETQYF; size: -; V: TRBV7-8; length: 17; J: TRBJ2-5; D: TRBD2
DNA: TGTGCCAGCAGCGCGGACAGGTTCTCTGGAAACACCATATATTTT; CDR3: CASSADRFSGNTIYF; size: -; V: TRBV5-8; length: 15; J: TRBJ1-3; D: TRBD1
DNA: TGTGCCAGCAGTTACAGGGGGAGCACAGATACGCAGTATTTT; CDR3: CASSYRGSTDTQYF; size: -; V: TRBV27; length: 14; J: TRBJ2-3; D: TRBD1
DNA: TGTGCCAGTAGTGTGACTAGCGGGATTCCTACCTACGAGCAGTACTTC; CDR3: CASSVTSGIPTYEQYF; size: -; V: TRBV19; length: 16; J: TRBJ2-7; D: TRBD2
DNA: TGTGCCTGGACCCGACTTTATACCTACGAGCAGTACTTC; CDR3: CAWTRLYTYEQYF; size: -; V: TRBV30; length: 13; J: TRBJ2-7; D: -
DNA: TGTGCCAGCAGTTTATCTTTAGCGGACGGGCAAGGTCGCGAGCAGTACTTC; CDR3: CASSLSLADGQGREQYF; size: -; V: TRBV27; length: 17; J: TRBJ2-7; D: -
DNA: TGTGCCAGCAGTGACAAGGATCTGTTTTTT; CDR3: CASSDKDLFF; size: few; V: TRBV28; length: 10; J: TRBJ1-4; D: -
DNA: TGTGCCAGCAGCCTCTCCCCCCGGGGTAGCGGGATTTCAGATACGCAGTATTTT; CDR3: CASSLSPRGSGISDTQYF; size: -; V: TRBV4-2; length: 18; J: TRBJ2-3; D: TRBD2
DNA: TGTGCCAGCAGCTCTCTAGCGGGAGGATCGCATGAGCAGTTCTTC; CDR3: CASSSLAGGSHEQFF; size: -; V: TRBV6-5; length: 15; J: TRBJ2-1; D: TRBD2
DNA: TGTGCCATCAGTGCGGCGGGAACAAACTACGAGCAGTACTTC; CDR3: CAISAAGTNYEQYF; size: -; V: TRBV10-3; length: 14; J: TRBJ2-7; D: -
DNA: TGTGCCTGGAGTGGGGGGGGAATGTCGACTGAAGCTTTCTTT; CDR3: CAWSGGGMSTEAFF; size: -; V: TRBV30; length: 14; J: TRBJ1-1; D: -
DNA: TGCGCCAGCAGCTGCACGACTAGCGGGAGGGCCCCCTTCCCCTACGAGCAGTACTTC; CDR3: CASSCTTSGRAPFPYEQYF; size: -; V: TRBV5-1; length: 19; J: TRBJ2-7; D: TRBD2
DNA: TGTGCCAGCGCCCTCCGGGACTACACAGATACGCAGTATTTT; CDR3: CASALRDYTDTQYF; size: -; V: TRBV27; length: 14; J: TRBJ2-3; D: TRBD2